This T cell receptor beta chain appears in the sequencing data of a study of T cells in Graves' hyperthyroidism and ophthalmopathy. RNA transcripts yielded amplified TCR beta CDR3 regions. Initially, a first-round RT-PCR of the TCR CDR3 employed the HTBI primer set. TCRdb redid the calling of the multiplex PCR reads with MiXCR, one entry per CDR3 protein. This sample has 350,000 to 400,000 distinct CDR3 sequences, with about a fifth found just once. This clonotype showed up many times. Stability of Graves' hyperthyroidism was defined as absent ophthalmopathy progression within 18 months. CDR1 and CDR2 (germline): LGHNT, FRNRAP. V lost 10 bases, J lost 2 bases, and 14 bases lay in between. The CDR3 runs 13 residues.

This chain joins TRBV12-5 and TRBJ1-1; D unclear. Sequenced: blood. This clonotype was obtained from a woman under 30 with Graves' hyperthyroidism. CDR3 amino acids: CATQGPFNTEAFF. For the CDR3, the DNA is TGTGCTACTCAAGGGCCTTTTAACACTGAAGCTTTCTTT.